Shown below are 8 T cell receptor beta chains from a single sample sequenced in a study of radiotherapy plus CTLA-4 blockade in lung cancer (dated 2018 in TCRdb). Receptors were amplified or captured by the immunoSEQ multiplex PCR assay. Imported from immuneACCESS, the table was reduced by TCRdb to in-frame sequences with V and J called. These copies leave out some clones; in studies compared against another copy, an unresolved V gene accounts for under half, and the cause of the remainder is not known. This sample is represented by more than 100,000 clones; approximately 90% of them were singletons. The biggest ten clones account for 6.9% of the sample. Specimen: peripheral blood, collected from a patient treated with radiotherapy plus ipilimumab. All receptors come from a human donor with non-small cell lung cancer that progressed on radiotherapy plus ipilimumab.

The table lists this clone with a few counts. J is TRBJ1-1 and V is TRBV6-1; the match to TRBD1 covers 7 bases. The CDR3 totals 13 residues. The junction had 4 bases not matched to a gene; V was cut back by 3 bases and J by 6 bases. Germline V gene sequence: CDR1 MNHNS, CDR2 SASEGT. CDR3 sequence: CASSEGQRPEAFF. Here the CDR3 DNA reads TGTGCCAGCAGTGAGGGACAGCGACCTGAAGCTTTCTTT.

CDR3 coding DNA: TGTGCCAGCAGCGTTCAGACGGGGACAGATACGCAGTATTTT. This gives the protein CASSVQTGTDTQYF. The V and J genes are TRBV9 and TRBJ2-3; tentatively, D is TRBD2 (5 bases). The CDR3 sequence is 14 residues long. V gave up 2 bases and J gave up 3 bases, with 10 bases separating them. Germline V gives CDR1 SGDLS, CDR2 YYNGEE. The full variable domain, its missing parts supplied by reference TRBV9 and TRBJ2-3, is DSGVTQTPKHLITATGQRVTLRCSPRSGDLSVYWYQQSLDQGLQFLIQYYNGEERAKGNILERFSAQQFPDLHSELNLSSLELGDSALYFCASSVQTGTDTQYFGPGTRLTVL.

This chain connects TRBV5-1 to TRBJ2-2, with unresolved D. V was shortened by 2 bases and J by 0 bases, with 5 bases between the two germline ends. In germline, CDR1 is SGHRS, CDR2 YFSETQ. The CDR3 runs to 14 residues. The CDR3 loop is CASSFSANTGELFF. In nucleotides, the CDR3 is TGCGCCAGCAGCTTTTCGGCGAACACCGGGGAGCTGTTTTTT. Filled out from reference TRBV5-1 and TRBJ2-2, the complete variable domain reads KAGVTQTPRYLIKTRGQQVTLSCSPISGHRSVSWYQQTPGQGLQFLFEYFSETQRNKGNFPGRFSGRQFSNSRSEMNVSTLELGDSALYLCASSFSANTGELFFGEGSRLTVL.

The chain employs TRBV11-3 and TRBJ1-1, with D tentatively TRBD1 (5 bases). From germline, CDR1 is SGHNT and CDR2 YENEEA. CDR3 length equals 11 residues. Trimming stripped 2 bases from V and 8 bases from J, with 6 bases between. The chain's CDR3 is CASSLRGEAFF. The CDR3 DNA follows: TGTGCCAGCAGCTTAAGGGGAGAAGCTTTCTTT.

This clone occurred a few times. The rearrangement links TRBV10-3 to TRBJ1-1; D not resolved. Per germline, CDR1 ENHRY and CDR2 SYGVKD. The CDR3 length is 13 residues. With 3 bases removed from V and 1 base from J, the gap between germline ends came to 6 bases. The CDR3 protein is CAISEVRNTEAFF. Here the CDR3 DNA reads TGTGCCATCAGTGAAGTGAGGAACACTGAAGCTTTCTTT.

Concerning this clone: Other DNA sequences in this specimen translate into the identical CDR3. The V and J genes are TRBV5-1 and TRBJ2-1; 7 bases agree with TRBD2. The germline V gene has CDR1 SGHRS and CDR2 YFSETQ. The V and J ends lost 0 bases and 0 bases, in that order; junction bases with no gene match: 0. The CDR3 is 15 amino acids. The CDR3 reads CASSLGGSSYNEQFF. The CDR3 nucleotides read TGCGCCAGCAGCTTGGGCGGGAGCTCCTACAATGAGCAGTTCTTC.

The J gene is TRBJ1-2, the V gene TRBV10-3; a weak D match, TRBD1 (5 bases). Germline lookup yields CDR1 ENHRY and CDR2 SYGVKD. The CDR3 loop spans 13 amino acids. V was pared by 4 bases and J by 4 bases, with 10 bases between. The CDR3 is CAISGQGSYGYTF. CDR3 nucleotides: TGTGCCATCAGTGGTCAGGGAAGCTATGGCTACACCTTC.

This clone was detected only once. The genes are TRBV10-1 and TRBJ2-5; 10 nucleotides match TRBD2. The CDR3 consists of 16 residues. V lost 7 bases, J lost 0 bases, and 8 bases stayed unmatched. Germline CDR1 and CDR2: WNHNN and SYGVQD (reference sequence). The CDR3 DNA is TGCGCCAGCATTAGGCTAGCGGGAGTTCACCAAGAGACCCAGTACTTC. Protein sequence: CASIRLAGVHQETQYF.